These T cell receptor beta chains were read from a single sample in a study of T cell responses to AZD1222 COVID-19 vaccine. The method was immunoSEQ multiplex PCR; TCRdb's version includes in-frame clones alone and lacks a portion of them. The table records 150,000 to 180,000 clones, 80% to 90% of them present only once. Specimen: peripheral blood, collected on day 0 of MenACWY control vaccination. These receptors originate from an adult in good health. CDR3s leave out the opening cysteine and the closing phenylalanine or tryptophan.

v_gene,CDR3aa
TRBV29-1,SVTRGDTEAF
TRBV5-1,ASSLEGTGGWETQY
TRBV5-1,ASTTYRRGSTEAF
TRBV9,ASSTGQGSYGYT
TRBV11-2,ASSLDKGSTDTQY
TRBV5-1,ASSSGQMNNSPLH
TRBV6-1,ASSDGTVSSGNTIY
TRBV18,ASSPIAGITDTQY
TRBV6-5,ASRIPGAGSNEQF
TRBV6-1,ASTEGNNYGYT
TRBV6-5,ASRDNSYGYT
TRBV11-3,ASSSFDKAYEKLF
TRBV5-4,ASSFGHLNTGELF
TRBV5-8,ASSMGRLFGQPQH
TRBV5-6,ASSRGTGYWTEAF
TRBV5-4,ASSLAGARTGELF
TRBV13,ASSLRGGYT
TRBV7-8,ASSSGVNYGYT
TRBV24-1,ATSSTGIYGYT
TRBV7-2,ASSLTAPVEEQY
TRBV5-1,ASSLGQWGSYNSPLH
TRBV6-5,ASRAVYTEAF
TRBV28,ASSFSGGDYGYT
TRBV2,ASRGLAGDTQY
TRBV7-9,ASSLMGTGEDNYGYT